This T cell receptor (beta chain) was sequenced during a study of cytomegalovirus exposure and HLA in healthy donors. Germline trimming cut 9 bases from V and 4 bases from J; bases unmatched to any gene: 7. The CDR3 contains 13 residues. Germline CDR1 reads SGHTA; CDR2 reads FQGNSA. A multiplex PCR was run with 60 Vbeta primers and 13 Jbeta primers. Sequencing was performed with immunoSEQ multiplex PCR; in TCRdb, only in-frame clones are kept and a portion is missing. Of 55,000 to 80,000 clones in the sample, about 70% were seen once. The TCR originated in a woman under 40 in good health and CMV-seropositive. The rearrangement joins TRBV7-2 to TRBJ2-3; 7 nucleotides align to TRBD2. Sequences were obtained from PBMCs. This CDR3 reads CASGLAAADTQYF. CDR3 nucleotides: TGTGCCAGTGGGCTAGCGGCCGCAGATACGCAGTATTTT.